This TCR beta chain was recovered during a study of cytomegalovirus exposure and HLA in healthy donors. Study-level background: Approximately 80 million unique TCRs, all from HLA-typed donors, were included in an early release of the data.

This PCR relied on a set of 60 Vbeta primers and 13 Jbeta primers. TCRdb keeps only in-frame clones here, not all; method: immunoSEQ multiplex PCR. The sample lists some 110,000 clones; around 70% were seen once. Germline V gene sequence: CDR1 LNHDA, CDR2 SQIVND (reference sequence). CDR3 length: 17 residues. The V segment lost 6 bases and the J segment 6 bases; nucleotides outside the gene matches: 15. General study results and limits: Productive rates of about 90% or about 30% were seen for most TCR beta V segments in an earlier analysis. DRB1 had the most TCR associations and HLA-C the fewest, a later analysis found, with rates varying by HLA locus.

Donors were ostensibly healthy at sampling, although undocumented immune exposures were probable. To note about this clone: The target antigen is unknown.

The TCR was taken from a man aged 30-40 years in good health and CMV-seronegative. The chain links TRBV19 to TRBJ1-4; 8 bases agree with TRBD1. The source material was PBMCs. CDR3 coding DNA: TGTGCCAGTAGACCCCGTTCCACAGGGGGACTACATGAAAAACTGTTTTTT. Translated, it gives CASRPRSTGGLHEKLFF.